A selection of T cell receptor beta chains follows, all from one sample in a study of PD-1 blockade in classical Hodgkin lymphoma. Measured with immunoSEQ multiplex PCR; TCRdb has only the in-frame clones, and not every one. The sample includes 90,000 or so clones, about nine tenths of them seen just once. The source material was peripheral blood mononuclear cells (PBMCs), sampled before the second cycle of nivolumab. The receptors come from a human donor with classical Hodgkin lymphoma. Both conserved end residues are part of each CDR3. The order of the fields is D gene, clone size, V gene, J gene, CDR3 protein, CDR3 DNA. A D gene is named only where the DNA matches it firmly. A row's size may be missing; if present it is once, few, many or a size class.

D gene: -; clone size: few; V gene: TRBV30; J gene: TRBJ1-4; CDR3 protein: CAWSRDNNEKLFF; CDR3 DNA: TGTGCCTGGAGCCGGGACAATAATGAAAAACTGTTTTTT
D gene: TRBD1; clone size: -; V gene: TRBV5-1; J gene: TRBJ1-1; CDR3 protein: CASSSTGFSTEAFF; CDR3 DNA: TGCGCCAGCAGCTCGACAGGGTTTAGCACTGAAGCTTTCTTT
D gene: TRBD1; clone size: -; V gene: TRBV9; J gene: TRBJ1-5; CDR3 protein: CASSQTGSNQPQHF; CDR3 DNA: TGTGCCAGCAGCCAGACAGGGAGCAATCAGCCCCAGCATTTT
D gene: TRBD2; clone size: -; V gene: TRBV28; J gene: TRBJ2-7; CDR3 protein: CASSLGMGLAGAYEQYF; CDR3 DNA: TGTGCCAGCAGTTTAGGCATGGGACTAGCGGGGGCCTACGAGCAGTACTTC
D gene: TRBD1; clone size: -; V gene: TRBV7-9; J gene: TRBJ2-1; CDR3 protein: CASSLRTGGTNEQFF; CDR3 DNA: TGTGCCAGCAGCTTAAGGACAGGGGGCACGAATGAGCAGTTCTTC
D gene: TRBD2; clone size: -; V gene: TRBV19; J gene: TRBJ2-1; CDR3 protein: CASRTRLASDEQFF; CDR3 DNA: TGTGCCAGTAGAACCCGACTAGCCTCCGATGAGCAGTTCTTC
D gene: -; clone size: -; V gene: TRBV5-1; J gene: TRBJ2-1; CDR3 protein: CASSPVGYNEQFF; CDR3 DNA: TGCGCCAGCAGCCCAGTCGGGTACAATGAGCAGTTCTTC
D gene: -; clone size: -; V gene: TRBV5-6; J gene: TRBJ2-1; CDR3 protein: CASFTIPNEQFF; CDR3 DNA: TGTGCCAGCTTCACGATCCCCAATGAGCAGTTCTTC
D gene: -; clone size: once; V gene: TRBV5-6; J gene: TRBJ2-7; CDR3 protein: CASSSVSWDGRAREQYF; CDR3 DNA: TGTGCCAGCAGCTCGGTAAGCTGGGACGGCAGGGCGAGGGAGCAGTACTTC
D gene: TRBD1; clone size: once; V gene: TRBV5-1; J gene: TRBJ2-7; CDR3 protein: CASSLGTGANDF; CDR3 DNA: TGCGCCAGCAGCTTGGGGACAGGGGCAAACGACTTC
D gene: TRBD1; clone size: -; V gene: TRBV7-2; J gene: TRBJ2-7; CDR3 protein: CASSLDRGIYEQYF; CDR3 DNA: TGTGCCAGCAGCTTAGACAGGGGAATTTACGAGCAGTACTTC
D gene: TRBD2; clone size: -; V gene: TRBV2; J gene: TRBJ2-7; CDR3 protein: CASMWGGGTAGEQYF; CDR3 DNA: TGTGCCAGCATGTGGGGGGGAGGGACTGCGGGCGAGCAGTACTTC
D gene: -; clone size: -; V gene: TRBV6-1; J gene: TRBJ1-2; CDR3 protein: CASSEGRSYGYTF; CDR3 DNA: TGTGCCAGCAGTGAAGGGCGGTCCTATGGCTACACCTTC
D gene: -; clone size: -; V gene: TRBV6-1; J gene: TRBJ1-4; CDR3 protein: CAASRWGRDEKLFF; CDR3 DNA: TGTGCAGCTTCTCGTTGGGGGCGGGATGAAAAACTGTTTTTT
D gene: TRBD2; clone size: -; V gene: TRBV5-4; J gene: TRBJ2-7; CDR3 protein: CASSLGLARGEQYF; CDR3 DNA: TGTGCCAGCAGCTTGGGACTAGCGAGGGGCGAGCAGTACTTC
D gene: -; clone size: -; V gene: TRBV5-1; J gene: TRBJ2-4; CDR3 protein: CASSLAAGENIQYF; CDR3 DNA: TGCGCCAGCAGCTTGGCCGCGGGCGAAAACATTCAGTACTTC
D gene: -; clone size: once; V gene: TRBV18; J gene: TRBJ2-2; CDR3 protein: CASSPTIGGANTGELFF; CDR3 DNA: TGTGCCAGCTCACCTACTATAGGCGGGGCGAACACCGGGGAGCTGTTTTTT
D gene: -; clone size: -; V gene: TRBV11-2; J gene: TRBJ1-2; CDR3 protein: CASSFYPGPLGQANYGYTF; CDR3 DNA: TGTGCCAGCAGCTTTTACCCGGGACCCTTGGGCCAAGCTAACTATGGCTACACCTTC
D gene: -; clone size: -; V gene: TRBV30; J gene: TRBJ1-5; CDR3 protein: CAWRAGGNQPQHF; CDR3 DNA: TGTGCCTGGAGAGCGGGGGGCAATCAGCCCCAGCATTTT
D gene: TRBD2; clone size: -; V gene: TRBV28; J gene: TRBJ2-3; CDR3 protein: CASSLRASGSAQPDTQYF; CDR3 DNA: TGTGCCAGCAGTTTAAGGGCTAGCGGGAGTGCGCAGCCAGATACGCAGTATTTT
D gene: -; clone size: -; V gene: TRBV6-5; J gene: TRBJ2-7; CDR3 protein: CASSGTGSFYEQYF; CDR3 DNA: TGTGCCAGTTCCGGGACGGGGTCTTTCTACGAGCAGTACTTC
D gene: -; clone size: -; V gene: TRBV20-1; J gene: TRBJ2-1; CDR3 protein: CSARNYNEQFF; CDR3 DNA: TGCAGTGCTAGAAACTACAATGAGCAGTTCTTC
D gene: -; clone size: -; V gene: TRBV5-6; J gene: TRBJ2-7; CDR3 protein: CASSFYSMYEQYF; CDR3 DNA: TGTGCCAGCAGCTTTTATAGCATGTACGAGCAGTACTTC
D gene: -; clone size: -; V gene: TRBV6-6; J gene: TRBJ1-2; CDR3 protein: CASSYSRGQGYTF; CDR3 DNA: TGTGCCAGCAGTTACTCTAGGGGTCAGGGCTACACCTTC
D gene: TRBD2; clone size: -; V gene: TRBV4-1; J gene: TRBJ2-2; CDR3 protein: CASSQGLAGSGELFF; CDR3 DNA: TGCGCCAGCAGCCAAGGACTAGCGGGATCCGGGGAGCTGTTTTTT
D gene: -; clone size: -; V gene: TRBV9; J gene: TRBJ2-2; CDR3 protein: CASSQNTGELFF; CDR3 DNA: TGTGCCAGCAGCCAAAACACCGGGGAGCTGTTTTTT
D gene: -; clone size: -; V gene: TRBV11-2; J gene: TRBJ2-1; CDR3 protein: CASSLLGEQFF; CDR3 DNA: TGTGCCAGCAGCTTACTGGGTGAGCAGTTCTTC
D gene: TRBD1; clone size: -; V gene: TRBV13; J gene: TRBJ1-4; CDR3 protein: CASSLEGQGNEKLFF; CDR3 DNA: TGTGCCAGCAGCTTAGAGGGACAGGGTAATGAAAAACTGTTTTTT
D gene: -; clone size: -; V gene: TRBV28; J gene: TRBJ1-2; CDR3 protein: CASRDENYGYTF; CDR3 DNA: TGTGCCAGCAGGGACGAAAACTATGGCTACACCTTC
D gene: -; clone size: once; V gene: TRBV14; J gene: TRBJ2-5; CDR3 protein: CASSPGQRETQYF; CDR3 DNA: TGTGCCAGCAGCCCTGGACAACGGGAGACCCAGTACTTC
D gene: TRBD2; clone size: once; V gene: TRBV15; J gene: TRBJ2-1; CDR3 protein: CATSRRLAGVPEQFF; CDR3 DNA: TGTGCCACCAGCAGGAGACTAGCGGGAGTTCCTGAGCAGTTCTTC
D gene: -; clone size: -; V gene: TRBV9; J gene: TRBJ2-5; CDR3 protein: CASSVWADQETQYF; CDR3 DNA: TGTGCCAGCAGCGTTTGGGCCGACCAAGAGACCCAGTACTTC
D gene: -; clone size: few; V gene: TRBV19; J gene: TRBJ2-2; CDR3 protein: CASSLYTGELFF; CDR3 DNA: TGTGCCAGTAGTCTATACACCGGGGAGCTGTTTTTT
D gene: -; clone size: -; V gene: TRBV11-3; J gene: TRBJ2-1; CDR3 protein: CASSHTRLSYNEQFF; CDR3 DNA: TGTGCCAGCAGCCATACTAGGCTGTCCTACAATGAGCAGTTCTTC
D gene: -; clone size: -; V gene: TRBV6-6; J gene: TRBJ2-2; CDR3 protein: CASSTYGGTGELFF; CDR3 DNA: TGTGCCAGCAGCACCTACGGCGGCACCGGGGAGCTGTTTTTT
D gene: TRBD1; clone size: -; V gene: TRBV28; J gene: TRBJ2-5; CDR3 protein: CASSPTGVKTQYF; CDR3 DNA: TGTGCCAGCAGCCCGACAGGGGTTAAGACCCAGTACTTC
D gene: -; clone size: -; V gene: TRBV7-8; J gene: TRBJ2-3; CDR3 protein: CASSLVGGPGTDTQYF; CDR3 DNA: TGTGCCAGCAGCTTAGTTGGCGGGCCGGGCACAGATACGCAGTATTTT
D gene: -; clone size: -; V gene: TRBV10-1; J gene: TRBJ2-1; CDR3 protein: CASSEGRGPFNEQFF; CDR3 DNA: TGCGCCAGCAGTGAAGGGAGGGGGCCTTTCAATGAGCAGTTCTTC
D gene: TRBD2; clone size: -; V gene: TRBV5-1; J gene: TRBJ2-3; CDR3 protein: CASSFLPGEGDTQYF; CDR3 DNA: TGCGCCAGCAGCTTCCTACCTGGGGAGGGAGATACGCAGTATTTT
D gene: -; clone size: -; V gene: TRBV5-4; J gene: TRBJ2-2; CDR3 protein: CASRWGGATGELFF; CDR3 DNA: TGTGCCAGCAGGTGGGGCGGCGCCACCGGGGAGCTGTTTTTT
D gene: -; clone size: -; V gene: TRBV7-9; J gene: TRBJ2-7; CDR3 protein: CASSPPRSSQYEQYF; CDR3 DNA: TGTGCCAGCAGCCCGCCGAGGTCCTCTCAGTACGAGCAGTACTTC
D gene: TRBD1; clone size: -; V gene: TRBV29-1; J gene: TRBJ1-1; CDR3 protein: CSFIGQGEEAFF; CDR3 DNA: TGCAGCTTTATAGGACAGGGTGAGGAAGCTTTCTTT
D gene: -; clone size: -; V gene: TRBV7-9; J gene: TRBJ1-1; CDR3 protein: CASSLRDEAFF; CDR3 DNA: TGTGCCAGCAGCTTAAGGGATGAAGCTTTCTTT
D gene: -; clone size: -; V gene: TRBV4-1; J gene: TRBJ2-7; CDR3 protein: CASSQVALYEQYF; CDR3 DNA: TGCGCCAGCAGCCAAGTCGCCCTCTACGAGCAGTACTTC
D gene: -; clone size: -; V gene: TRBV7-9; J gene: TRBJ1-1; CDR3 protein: CASSFTGANTEAFF; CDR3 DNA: TGTGCCAGCAGCTTCACAGGTGCGAACACTGAAGCTTTCTTT
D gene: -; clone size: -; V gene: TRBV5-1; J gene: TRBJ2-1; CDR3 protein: CASSGRGDEQFF; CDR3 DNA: TGCGCCAGCAGCGGACGTGGGGATGAGCAGTTCTTC
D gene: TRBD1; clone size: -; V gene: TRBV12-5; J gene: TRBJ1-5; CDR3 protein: CASGSAGQGLNQPQHF; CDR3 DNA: TGTGCTAGTGGTTCCGCGGGACAGGGACTCAATCAGCCCCAGCATTTT
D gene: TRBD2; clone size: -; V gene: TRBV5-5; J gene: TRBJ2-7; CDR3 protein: CASSMSVSGSAYEQYF; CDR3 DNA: TGTGCCAGCAGCATGTCTGTGAGCGGGAGTGCTTACGAGCAGTACTTC
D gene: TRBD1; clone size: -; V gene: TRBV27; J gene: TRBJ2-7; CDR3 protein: CASSLRTGISYEQYF; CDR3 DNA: TGTGCCAGCAGTCTCAGGACAGGAATCAGCTACGAGCAGTACTTC